The source of this T cell receptor beta chain is a study of T cell responses to AZD1222 COVID-19 vaccine. In germline, CDR1 is SGHNT, CDR2 YYREEE (reference sequence). The CDR3 extends over 18 amino acids. The J segment lost 4 bases and the V segment lost 0 bases, leaving 9 bases of the junction unmatched. Repertoires were generated with immunoSEQ multiplex PCR, while TCRdb's copy carries only in-frame clones and drops some. This table has 80,000 or so clones, roughly 80% appearing once. Points from the study as a whole: Females made up more of the donors, who were largely white British, and clonal diversity may have come out too low.

Comments on this clone: The antigen remains undetermined.

The starting material was peripheral blood, obtained 28 days after the second dose of the MenACWY control vaccine. This TCR was sampled from an adult who received the MenACWY meningococcal vaccine as a control. The chain is built from TRBV5-4 and TRBJ2-2; 10 nucleotides line up with TRBD2. The CDR3 nucleotides read TGTGCCAGCAGCTTGGCTAGCGGGAGCGGTTTGGGCACCGGGGAGCTGTTTTTT. It encodes CASSLASGSGLGTGELFF.